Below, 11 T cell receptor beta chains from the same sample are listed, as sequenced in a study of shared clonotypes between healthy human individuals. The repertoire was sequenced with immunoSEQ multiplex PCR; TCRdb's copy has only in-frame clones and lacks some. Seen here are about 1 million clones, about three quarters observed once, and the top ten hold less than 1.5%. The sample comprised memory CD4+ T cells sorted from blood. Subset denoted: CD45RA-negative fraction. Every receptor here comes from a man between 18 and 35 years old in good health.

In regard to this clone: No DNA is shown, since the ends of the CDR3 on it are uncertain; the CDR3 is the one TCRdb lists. The CDR3: CASSTSVLYEQYF. J is TRBJ2-7 and V is TRBV6-1; TRBD2 is the table's D call and was not checked against the DNA. Germline CDR1 and CDR2: MNHNS and SASEGT. The CDR3 sequence runs 13 residues, both termini included.

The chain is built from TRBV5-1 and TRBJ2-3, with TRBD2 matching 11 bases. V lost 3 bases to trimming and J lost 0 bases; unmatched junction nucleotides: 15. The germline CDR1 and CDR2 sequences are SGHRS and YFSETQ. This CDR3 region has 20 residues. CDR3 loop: CASSSARGTWTSGSTDTQYF. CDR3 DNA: TGCGCCAGCAGCTCTGCGAGGGGGACCTGGACTAGCGGGAGCACAGATACGCAGTATTTT.

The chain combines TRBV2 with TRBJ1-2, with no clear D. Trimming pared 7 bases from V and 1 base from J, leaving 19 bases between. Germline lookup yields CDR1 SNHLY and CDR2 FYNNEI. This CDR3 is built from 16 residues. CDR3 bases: TGTGCCAGCACCACGAAGACAAAGCCCCTTAACTATGGCTACACCTTC. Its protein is CASTTKTKPLNYGYTF.

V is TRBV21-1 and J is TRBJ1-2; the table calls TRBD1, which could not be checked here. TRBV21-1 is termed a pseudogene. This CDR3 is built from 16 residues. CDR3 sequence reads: CASSNTAGKITYGYTF. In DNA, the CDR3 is TGTGCCAGCAGCAATACGGCAGGAAAGATTACCTATGGCTACACCTTC.

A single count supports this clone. The CDR3: CASSGTGTPGGDEQFF. CDR3 nucleotide sequence: TGTGCCAGCAGCGGAACCGGGACTCCGGGGGGCGATGAGCAGTTCTTC. J is TRBJ2-1 and V is TRBV5-6, with D perhaps matching TRBD2 (7 bases). CDR1 and CDR2 from the germline V gene are SGHDT and YYEEEE. V was pared by 4 bases and J by 8 bases, with 22 bases between. This CDR3 has 16 amino acids.

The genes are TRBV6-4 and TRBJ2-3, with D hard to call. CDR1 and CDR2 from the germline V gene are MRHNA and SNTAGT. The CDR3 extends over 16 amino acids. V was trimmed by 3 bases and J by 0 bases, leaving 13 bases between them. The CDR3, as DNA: TGTGCCAGCAGTGAACAAGCGTTCACTAGCACAGATACGCAGTATTTT. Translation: CASSEQAFTSTDTQYF.

DNA of the CDR3: TGTGCCAGCAGCTTAGAGAGTAGCGGAGTCTCGAGCGAGCAGTACTTC. This codes for CASSLESSGVSSEQYF. This chain connects TRBV7-8 to TRBJ2-7; maybe TRBD2 (6 bases). The germline V and J ends were trimmed by 1 base and 6 bases, with 19 bases remaining between them. The CDR3 length is 16 residues. CDR1 and CDR2 from the germline V gene are SGHVS and FQNEAQ.

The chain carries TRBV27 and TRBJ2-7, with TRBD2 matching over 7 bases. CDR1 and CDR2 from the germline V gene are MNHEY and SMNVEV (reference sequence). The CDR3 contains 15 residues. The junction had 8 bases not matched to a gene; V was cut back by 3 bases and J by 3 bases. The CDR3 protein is CASSLLIGGNYEQYF. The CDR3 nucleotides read TGTGCCAGCAGTTTGTTAATCGGGGGGAACTACGAGCAGTACTTC.

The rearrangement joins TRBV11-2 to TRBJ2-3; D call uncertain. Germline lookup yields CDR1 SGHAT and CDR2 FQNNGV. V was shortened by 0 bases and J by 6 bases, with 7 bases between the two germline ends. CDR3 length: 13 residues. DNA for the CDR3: TGTGCCAGCAGCTTAGAGCCCAGGGATACGCAGTATTTT. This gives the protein CASSLEPRDTQYF. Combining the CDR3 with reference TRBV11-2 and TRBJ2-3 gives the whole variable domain EAGVAQSPRYKIIEKRQSVAFWCNPISGHATLYWYQQILGQGPKLLIQFQNNGVVDDSQLPKDRFSAERLKGVDSTLKIQPAKLEDSAVYLCASSLEPRDTQYFGPGTRLTVL.

The chain's CDR3 is CASSQSQETQYF. DNA of the CDR3: TGTGCCAGCAGTCAATCTCAAGAGACCCAGTACTTC. The V and J genes are TRBV28 and TRBJ2-5; no clear D. The V gene's germline CDR1 is MDHEN and CDR2 SYDVKM. V dropped 5 bases and J dropped 2 bases, with 6 bases sitting between them. The CDR3 totals 12 residues.

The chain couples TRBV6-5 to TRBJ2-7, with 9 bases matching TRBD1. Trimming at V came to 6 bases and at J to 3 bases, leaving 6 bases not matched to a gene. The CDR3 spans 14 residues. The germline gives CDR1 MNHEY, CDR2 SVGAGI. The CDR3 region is CASSRQGELYEQYF. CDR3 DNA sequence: TGTGCCAGCAGCCGACAGGGGGAACTCTACGAGCAGTACTTC.